The 4 T cell receptor beta chains below all came from one sample that was sequenced in a study of blood T cell repertoires in COVID-19. TCRdb keeps only in-frame clones here, not all; method: immunoSEQ multiplex PCR. The repertoire includes around 230,000 clones, 81% of them detected once, and about 8% sits in the top ten. Sequencing input: peripheral blood. The receptors were gathered from a woman over 75 with acute or convalescent COVID-19.

The table lists this clone with a few counts. The rearrangement links TRBV2 to TRBJ2-7; 7 bases map to TRBD2. Trimming took 2 bases from V and 6 from J; bases not matched to a gene: 7. There are 14 residues in the CDR3. CDR1 is SNHLY and CDR2 is FYNNEI in the germline V gene. In nucleotides, the CDR3 is TGTGCCAGCAGTGAAAAGCGGGGCCCCGGCGAGCAGTACTTC. The encoded protein is CASSEKRGPGEQYF. Drawing the rest from reference TRBV2 and TRBJ2-7, the complete variable domain is EPEVTQTPSHQVTQMGQEVILRCVPISNHLYFYWYRQILGQKVEFLVSFYNNEISEKSEIFDDQFSVERPDGSNFTLKIRSTKLEDSAMYFCASSEKRGPGEQYFGPGTRLTVT.

The chain links TRBV7-2 to TRBJ2-1; no clear D. Germline V gives CDR1 SGHTA, CDR2 FQGNSA. This CDR3 region has 12 residues. V was trimmed by 5 bases and J by 11 bases, leaving 13 bases between them. The CDR3 here is CASSQLEPKQFF. In DNA, the CDR3 is TGTGCCAGCAGCCAATTGGAGCCAAAGCAGTTCTTC.

The rearrangement links TRBV30 to TRBJ2-7, with 8 positions matching TRBD1. The CDR3 totals 14 residues. The V segment lost 2 bases and the J segment 2 bases; nucleotides outside the gene matches: 5. Germline V CDR1 and CDR2: GTSNPN, SVGIG (reference sequence). CDR3 nucleotides: TGTGCCTGGAGTCTCGGGACAGGTCCCTACGAGCAGTACTTC. Protein product: CAWSLGTGPYEQYF. Full variable domain (outside the CDR3, taken from reference TRBV30 and TRBJ2-7): SQTIHQWPATLVQPVGSPLSLECTVEGTSNPNLYWYRQAAGRGLQLLFYSVGIGQISSEVPQNLSASRPQDRQFILSSKKLLLSDSGFYLCAWSLGTGPYEQYFGPGTRLTVT.

The chain is built from TRBV30 and TRBJ1-2; 7 positions agree with TRBD1. CDR1 and CDR2 (germline): GTSNPN, SVGIG (reference sequence). There are 12 residues in the CDR3. After removal of 5 bases from V and 1 base from J, the junction contained 1 base not matched to a gene. The CDR3 reads CAWGDSNYGYTF. As DNA, the CDR3 is TGTGCCTGGGGGGACAGTAACTATGGCTACACCTTC.